The TCR beta chain described here comes from a study of T-cell reconstitution after alpha-beta-depleted transplantation in children. This clonotype was seen ten or more times. The target antigen is unknown. General observations from the study: For some patients, TCRbeta diversity was high at day 60 because of recipient T cells and thymic progenitors that survived.

Library preparation (for TCRbeta) was performed with unique molecular identifiers. In TCRdb, the PCR reads were re-called with MiXCR into one record per CDR3 protein. This sample has approximately 350,000 distinct CDR3 sequences, with roughly 15% found just once. V dropped 5 bases and J dropped 5; count of bases not matched to a gene: 5. This CDR3 region has 14 residues. The sample was PBMCs, mostly from graft donor cells, taken 360 days after TCRalphabeta/CD19-depleted stem cell transplant. This sequence was found in a male patient aged 2-15 years who had a stem cell transplant for acute lymphoblastic leukemia, so the T cells may come from the graft donor. V is TRBV12-3 or TRBV12-4 and J is TRBJ2-2, with 7 bases aligning to TRBD1. The CDR3 loop reads CASSITGATGELFF. In DNA form, the CDR3 reads TGTGCCAGCAGTATCACAGGGGCAACCGGGGAGCTGTTTTTT.